What follows describes a single T cell receptor (beta chain). Its antigen is not yet known. No much larger clone is present one base from it, and per-base qualities are unavailable. This specimen belongs to a study of T-cell memory formation after mild COVID-19 (dated by TCRdb to about 2021). For context, the study as a whole: Most TCR sequence clusters were specific to one of the two donors. T-cell clones expanding and contracting after mild COVID-19 in two donors were tracked by longitudinal TCRalpha and TCRbeta repertoire sequencing. The cohort was made up of two young adult volunteers, one female and one male, who were previously healthy.

Ficoll-Paque density gradient centrifugation was the method used to isolate PBMCs. Sequencing was performed on an Illumina NovaSeq 6000. Using 5'RACE with constant-segment primers, TCRalpha and TCRbeta cDNA libraries were constructed, with sample barcodes and unique molecular identifiers added in the process. RNA was extracted from every sample with Trizol reagent. Amplification of the libraries took two PCR steps, and the second step added a second sample barcode plus Illumina TruSeq adapters. Libraries were sequenced on an Illumina NovaSeq with 2 x 150 bp paired-end reads. In the paper's pipeline: Reads were demultiplexed and collapsed into UMI-guided consensus sequences with migec v1.2.7. With mixcr v2.1.11, UMI consensuses were aligned to TRA and TRB V and J templates and assembled into clonotypes. Expanded or contracted clonotypes were those called significant by both edgeR and NoisET, with noise models trained on biological replicates. edgeR calls used a false discovery rate-adjusted p below 0.01 and a log2 fold-change threshold of 1. PCA with hierarchical clustering of max-normalized trajectories of the 1000 most abundant clonotypes was used as exploratory dynamics analysis. Separately sequenced CD4+ and CD8+ repertoires were used to assign the CD4 or CD8 phenotype of responding clones. The public sequencing data were trimmed at Q25 with fastp and processed into clonotypes with MiXCR by TCRdb, which kept only in-frame beta chains. Every entry covers one CDR3 protein and lists the most common genes and DNA from its rows. It is TCRdb's table, rather than the study itself, that gives the V and J calls and clone size. This sample is represented by fewer than 350,000 distinct CDR3 sequences; 14% of them were singletons. The top ten hold 21% of the sample.

From the cysteine through the phenylalanine, the CDR3 covers 13 amino acids. Only the CDR3 DNA stays, 39 bases, in frame from base 1. Trimming at the junction amounts to 4 bases on V and 6 bases on J, and the germline ends lie 9 bases apart. The germline V gene encodes CDR1 KGHDR and CDR2 SFDVKD. Beyond this particular receptor, the publication reports: SARS-CoV-2 specificity of the second-wave clones peaking on day 37 was not confirmed. The study included only a couple of mild cases, and larger cohorts that include severe cases with pre-infection samples were judged to be necessary. Clones that contracted from day 15 to 85 showed balanced CD4/CD8 phenotypes, whereas a second wave of clones that expanded from day 15 to 37 leaned towards CD4+. Contracting CD4+ clones were located mainly in the CM and EM memory subsets, whereas CD8+ clones were found to be enriched in EMRA. Some responding clones were found in pre-infection memory, which suggests that pre-existing cross-reactive memory T cells took part in the SARS-CoV-2 response.

The V and J genes are TRBV24-1 and TRBJ1-5; no D gene is confidently identified. The specimen was PBMCs or a T cell subset sorted from them (not recorded which). This receptor was taken from a man in his late teens or twenties who had mild COVID-19 (a few samples of this study predate the infection). The sample titles of this study are shuffled in the database, so cell type and time point are left out; the donor was told from shared clones. The CDR3: CATSDWGTQPQHF. The base sequence is TGTGCCACCAGTGACTGGGGAACTCAGCCCCAGCATTTT.